The rows below give T cell receptor beta chains drawn from one sample of a study of cytomegalovirus exposure and HLA in healthy donors. Data came from immunoSEQ multiplex PCR; TCRdb stores just in-frame clones and leaves some out. The repertoire consists of 100,000 to 150,000 clones, with about 82% occurring once and the leading ten covering more than 1.5%. Sequencing used PBMCs. These receptor sequences come from a man aged 45-65 years in good health and CMV-seronegative. Both conserved end residues are part of each CDR3. D genes are given only for firm matches. Clone size appears in some rows only: once, few, many, or a class for an expanded clone.

j_call d_call clone_size v_call cdr3_aa cdr3_nt
TRBJ2-2 TRBD2 . TRBV7-2 CASSLSPGLAGNTGELFF TGTGCCAGCAGCTTATCACCGGGACTAGCGGGGAACACCGGGGAGCTGTTTTTT
TRBJ2-7 TRBD1 . TRBV6-1 CASSEAFRGPPPYEQYF TGTGCCAGCAGTGAAGCCTTCAGGGGGCCCCCACCCTACGAGCAGTACTTC
TRBJ2-1 TRBD1 . TRBV5-3 CARSLEGGPYNEQFF TGTGCCAGAAGCTTGGAAGGGGGCCCCTACAATGAGCAGTTCTTC
TRBJ2-5 . . TRBV15 CATSRGRGYQETQYF TGTGCCACCAGCAGAGGGAGAGGGTACCAAGAGACCCAGTACTTC
TRBJ2-2 TRBD1 . TRBV5-5 CASSPTRQGAGTGELFF TGTGCCAGCAGCCCTACCCGACAGGGGGCGGGCACCGGGGAGCTGTTTTTT
TRBJ2-1 TRBD1 . TRBV18 CASAKGDREINEQFF TGTGCCAGCGCAAAGGGGGACAGGGAGATCAATGAGCAGTTCTTC
TRBJ1-1 . few TRBV29-1 CSVGPGEALNTEAFF TGCAGCGTTGGTCCTGGGGAGGCCCTGAACACTGAAGCTTTCTTT
TRBJ1-1 TRBD1 . TRBV9 CASSTTGGLNTEAFF TGTGCCAGCAGCACCACAGGGGGCCTGAACACTGAAGCTTTCTTT
TRBJ2-1 . . TRBV7-6 CASSLSGNPYNEQFF TGTGCCAGCAGCTTATCAGGGAATCCCTACAATGAGCAGTTCTTC
TRBJ1-2 . . TRBV6-1 CASSDWGGLGYTF TGTGCCAGCAGTGATTGGGGGGGTCTGGGCTACACCTTC
TRBJ1-1 TRBD1 . TRBV5-1 CASSRFLTGGGRTEAFF TGCGCCAGCAGCCGCTTCCTGACAGGGGGCGGGAGAACTGAAGCTTTCTTT
TRBJ2-5 TRBD2 . TRBV7-2 CASSLDSGGGQETQYF TGTGCCAGCAGCCTCGACAGCGGGGGGGGGCAAGAGACCCAGTACTTC
TRBJ2-5 . . TRBV5-1 CASSIKQETQYF TGCGCCAGCAGCATAAAACAAGAGACCCAGTACTTC
TRBJ1-5 . . TRBV21-1 CASSRENQPQHF TGTGCCAGCAGCAGGGAGAATCAGCCCCAGCATTTT
TRBJ2-5 . . TRBV19 CASSIAGDLETQYF TGTGCCAGTAGTATAGCTGGAGACCTAGAGACCCAGTACTTC
TRBJ2-2 TRBD1 . TRBV28 CASNLYGTGVAGELFF TGTGCCAGCAATTTATACGGGACAGGGGTCGCCGGGGAGCTGTTTTTT
TRBJ1-1 TRBD1 few TRBV19 CASSTQGVRAFF TGTGCCAGTAGTACACAGGGGGTCAGAGCTTTCTTT
TRBJ2-2 . few TRBV7-6 CASSFATGSENGELFF TGTGCCAGCAGCTTCGCCACAGGGAGTGAGAACGGGGAGCTGTTTTTT
TRBJ1-1 TRBD1 few TRBV6-6 CASSPGQGAGNTEAFF TGTGCCAGCAGCCCCGGACAGGGGGCCGGGAACACTGAAGCTTTCTTT
TRBJ1-1 TRBD1 . TRBV2 CASRSQGAQTEAFF TGTGCCAGCAGATCACAGGGGGCTCAAACTGAAGCTTTCTTT
TRBJ1-5 . few TRBV7-2 CASSTDTNQPQHF TGTGCCAGCAGCACGGACACCAATCAGCCCCAGCATTTT
TRBJ2-5 TRBD1 . TRBV5-1 CASSFDRDGTQYF TGCGCCAGCAGCTTCGACAGGGACGGGACCCAGTACTTC